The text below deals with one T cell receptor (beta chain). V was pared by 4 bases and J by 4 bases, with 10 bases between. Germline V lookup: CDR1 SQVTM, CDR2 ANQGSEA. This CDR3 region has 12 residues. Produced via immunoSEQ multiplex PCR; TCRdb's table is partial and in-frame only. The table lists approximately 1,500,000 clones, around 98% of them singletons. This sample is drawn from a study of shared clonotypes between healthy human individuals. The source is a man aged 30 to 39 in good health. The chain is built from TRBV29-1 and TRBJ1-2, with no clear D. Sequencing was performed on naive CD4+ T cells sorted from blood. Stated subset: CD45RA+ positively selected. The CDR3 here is CSVGEGAYGYTF. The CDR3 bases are TGCAGCGTTGGTGAGGGAGCCTATGGCTACACCTTC.